One and the same sample provided the 25 T cell receptor beta chains below, sequenced in a study of CD8 T cells in ankylosing spondylitis. TCRdb fed the 5' RACE reads into MiXCR, producing one record per CDR3 protein. The sample gives about 130,000 distinct CDR3 sequences, 7% to 8% of which show up once; around 12% is in the top ten. Sequenced sample: blood, either unsorted or a sorted T cell fraction (not recorded which). Every receptor here comes from a female donor with ankylosing spondylitis or in good health (not recorded which).

This clonotype was detected ten times or more. CDR3 in amino acids: CASSEVGDTGRYGYTF. The DNA for the CDR3 is TGTGCCAGCAGTGAAGTTGGGGACACCGGCCGCTATGGCTACACCTTC. This chain joins TRBV6-4 and TRBJ1-2; possibly TRBD1 for D (6 bases). This CDR3 spans 16 amino acids. In germline, CDR1 is MRHNA, CDR2 SNTAGT. V was pared by 3 bases and J by 4 bases, with 18 bases between.

This clonotype was observed at least ten times. The gene calls are TRBV3-1 and TRBJ1-1; no firm D call. Germline V gene sequence: CDR1 LGHDT, CDR2 YNNKEL (reference sequence). Trimming removed 3 bases at V and 10 bases at J, with 12 bases between. The CDR3 consists of 12 residues. CDR3 sequence (DNA): TGTGCCAGCAGCCAGGCCCGCCGGGCAGCTTTCTTT. It is translated as CASSQARRAAFF.

This clonotype has a count of ten or more. One junction end disagrees with the germline gene, perhaps due to a read error. V is TRBV5-1 and J is TRBJ1-1; TRBD1 aligns across 11 bases. CDR1 and CDR2 (germline): SGHRS, YFSETQ. The CDR3 has 13 residues. The chain's CDR3 is CASSLMGTGGTIF. The CDR3, as DNA: TGCGCCAGCAGCTTGATGGGGACAGGGGGTACTATCTTT. Using reference TRBV5-1 and TRBJ1-1 for the parts outside the CDR3, the full variable domain is KAGVTQTPRYLIKTRGQQVTLSCSPISGHRSVSWYQQTPGQGLQFLFEYFSETQRNKGNFPGRFSGRQFSNSRSEMNVSTLELGDSALYLCASSLMGTGGTIFGQGTRLTVV.

The sample holds many counts of this clonotype. The rearrangement links TRBV7-9 to TRBJ2-4; D is undetermined. The CDR3 totals 15 residues. Trimming left V 2 bases short and J 0 bases short, with 8 bases between. The germline V gene has CDR1 SEHNR and CDR2 FQNEAQ (reference sequence). CDR3 sequence reads: CASSLLLGAKNIQYF. The DNA of the CDR3 is TGTGCCAGCAGCTTACTATTGGGAGCCAAAAACATTCAGTACTTC.

The genes are TRBV11-2 and TRBJ2-6, with D maybe TRBD1 (5 bases). Deletions cut 0 bases from V and 4 bases from J, with 16 bases between. Germline loops: CDR1 SGHAT, CDR2 FQNNGV. The CDR3 contains 18 residues. The CDR3 DNA reads TGTGCCAGCAGCTTAGATCTGACACCAGGGATGGGGGCCAACGTCCTGACTTTC. As protein: CASSLDLTPGMGANVLTF.

J is TRBJ1-4 and V is TRBV4-1; 7 nucleotides align to TRBD1. The CDR3 is 15 amino acids. The V segment lost 2 bases and the J segment 8 bases; nucleotides outside the gene matches: 8. Germline-derived CDR1 and CDR2 are MGHRA and YSYEKL. CDR3 DNA sequence: TGCGCCAGCAGCCAATCCGCAGGGGGTAACGAAAAACTGTTTTTT. It encodes CASSQSAGGNEKLFF.

This clonotype has a count of ten or more. The V call is TRBV5-1, the J call TRBJ1-2, with 9 bases fitting TRBD1. This CDR3 spans 16 amino acids. Germline lookup yields CDR1 SGHRS and CDR2 YFSETQ. Trimming at V came to 3 bases and at J to 3 bases, leaving 9 bases not matched to a gene. The CDR3 loop reads CASSSGTGTLDYGYTF. The DNA of the CDR3 is TGCGCCAGCAGCTCAGGGACAGGGACGTTGGACTATGGCTACACCTTC.

This clonotype appeared many times. The chain has TRBV24-1 and TRBJ2-1; TRBD1 matches 9 bases. Germline CDR1 reads KGHDR; CDR2 reads SFDVKD. This CDR3 contains 16 residues. V lost 3 bases, J lost 2 bases, and 4 bases stayed unmatched. CDR3 region: CATSDAGQGPYNEQFF. The CDR3 DNA reads as TGTGCCACCAGTGATGCGGGACAGGGTCCCTACAATGAGCAGTTCTTC.

At least ten counts were recorded for this clonotype. The rearrangement joins TRBV4-2 to TRBJ2-1; 10 nucleotides align to TRBD1. Germline values: CDR1 LGHNA, CDR2 YNFKEQ. V lost 0 bases to trimming and J lost 5 bases; unmatched junction nucleotides: 13. This CDR3 is 19 amino acids long. The CDR3 sequence: CASSQEVYPGTGVHNEQFF. CDR3 nucleotide sequence: TGTGCCAGCAGCCAAGAGGTTTACCCCGGGACAGGGGTCCACAATGAGCAGTTCTTC.

This clonotype was seen at least ten times. The genes are TRBV6-1 and TRBJ2-3, with D uncertain. This CDR3 spans 13 amino acids. V lost 8 bases and J lost 2, with 11 bases in between. The germline V gene has CDR1 MNHNS and CDR2 SASEGT. The CDR3 here is CASSWRSTDTQYF. The CDR3, as DNA: TGTGCCAGCTCCTGGCGGTCCACAGATACGCAGTATTTT.

This clonotype was seen many times. This sequence joins TRBV28 and TRBJ1-1, with TRBD1 as a possible D gene (5 bases). The germline V and J ends were trimmed by 5 bases and 5 bases, with 15 bases remaining between them. The length of the CDR3 is 14 residues. Germline CDR1 and CDR2: MDHEN and SYDVKM. The chain's CDR3 is CASSPTPTGTEAFF. The DNA of the CDR3 is TGTGCCAGCAGTCCCACACCTACAGGTACTGAAGCTTTCTTT. Complete variable domain (other parts from reference TRBV28 and TRBJ1-1): DVKVTQSSRYLVKRTGEKVFLECVQDMDHENMFWYRQDPGLGLRLIYFSYDVKMKEKGDIPEGYSVSREKKERFSLILESASTNQTSMYLCASSPTPTGTEAFFGQGTRLTVV.

This clonotype appeared many times. The chain recombines TRBV30 with TRBJ1-1; D ambiguous. CDR1 and CDR2 (germline): GTSNPN, SVGIG (reference sequence). The CDR3 is 13 residues long. The V and J ends lost 0 bases and 3 bases respectively, with 8 bases between them. CDR3 region: CAWSVRVDTEAFF. The CDR3, as DNA: TGTGCCTGGAGTGTCCGGGTGGACACTGAAGCTTTCTTT.

The chain has TRBV5-4 and TRBJ2-1, with 8 bases identical to TRBD2. This CDR3 comprises 15 residues. Germline V gene data show CDR1 as SGHNT and CDR2 as YYREEE (reference sequence). Unmatched junction bases numbered 8, after V lost 2 bases and J lost 7 bases. The CDR3, as DNA: TGTGCCAGCAGCTTCGCCGGGACTAGTACTAATGAGCAGTTCTTC. It yields the protein CASSFAGTSTNEQFF. Complete variable domain (other parts from reference TRBV5-4 and TRBJ2-1): ETGVTQSPTHLIKTRGQQVTLRCSSQSGHNTVSWYQQALGQGPQFIFQYYREEENGRGNFPPRFSGLQFPNYSSELNVNALELDDSALYLCASSFAGTSTNEQFFGPGTRLTVL.

This clonotype was counted ten times or more. The rearrangement uses TRBV10-3 and TRBJ2-4, with 9 bases lining up with TRBD1. V shed 3 bases and J 3 bases; nucleotides not matched to a gene: 12. CDR1 is ENHRY, CDR2 SYGVKD, per germline. The CDR3 has 18 residues. The CDR3 protein is CAISEGGTGGAGKNIQYF. DNA of the CDR3: TGTGCCATCAGTGAAGGGGGAACAGGGGGCGCAGGCAAAAACATTCAGTACTTC.

This clonotype was counted between two and nine times. The J gene is TRBJ2-3, the V gene TRBV3-1; D is ambiguous. Trimming took off 0 bases at V and 4 bases at J, with 11 bases between the two ends. This CDR3 comprises 15 residues. Germline V gene data show CDR1 as LGHDT and CDR2 as YNNKEL (reference sequence). As DNA, the CDR3 is TGTGCCAGCAGCCAAGAGGGCCTGGGCCCAGATACGCAGTATTTT. Translation gives CASSQEGLGPDTQYF.

This clonotype showed up many times. The rearrangement joins TRBV4-1 to TRBJ1-2, with D unclear. Germline CDR1 MGHRA, CDR2 YSYEKL. Deletions cut 4 bases from V and 8 bases from J, with 14 bases between. The length of the CDR3 is 13 residues. CDR3 DNA sequence: TGCGCCAGCAGCCCCCGAGTGATCCGCGGCTACACCTTC. Translating it yields CASSPRVIRGYTF.

This clonotype was seen many times. V usage is TRBV5-1 and J usage is TRBJ1-1; D possibly corresponds to TRBD1 (5 bases). The CDR3 contains 15 residues. V dropped 4 bases and J dropped 5 bases, with 18 bases sitting between them. In germline, CDR1 is SGHRS, CDR2 YFSETQ. The CDR3 DNA reads as TGCGCCAGCAGCCCGGGACTGCCGAAGGGTACTGAAGCTTTCTTT. Protein: CASSPGLPKGTEAFF.

This clonotype appeared many times. The chain recombines TRBV11-1 with TRBJ2-3; 12 positions match TRBD2. Germline values: CDR1 SGHAT, CDR2 FQDESV (reference sequence). With 4 bases clipped from V and 2 bases from J, the junction kept 10 bases outside the gene matches. The CDR3 is made up of 18 amino acids. CDR3 loop: CASSSPGLAGKNTDTQYF. CDR3 coding DNA: TGTGCCAGCAGCTCGCCTGGACTAGCGGGGAAGAACACAGATACGCAGTATTTT.

This clonotype showed up many times. The chain uses TRBV5-1 and TRBJ2-7; 8 bases are a match to TRBD1. The CDR3 spans 15 residues. Trimming at V came to 4 bases and at J to 0 bases, leaving 6 bases not matched to a gene. Per the germline V gene, CDR1 is SGHRS and CDR2 is YFSETQ. The DNA for the CDR3 is TGCGCCAGCAGCACGCGACAGGGGAGCTCCTACGAGCAGTACTTC. Translated, it gives CASSTRQGSSYEQYF.

In this sample, this clonotype turned up many times. The rearrangement uses TRBV10-3 and TRBJ2-7, with 8 bases identical to TRBD1. The CDR3 length is 15 residues. The germline gives CDR1 ENHRY, CDR2 SYGVKD. The V gene end was trimmed by 3 bases and the J gene end by 2 bases; junction bases not matched to a gene: 6. CDR3 in amino acids: CAISDGDRGTYEQYF. For the CDR3, the DNA is TGTGCCATCAGTGATGGAGACAGGGGCACCTACGAGCAGTACTTC.

This clonotype was seen repeatedly, ten times or more. The chain couples TRBV4-2 to TRBJ1-2, with a weak D call TRBD1 (6 bases). The V end was cut by 2 bases, the J end by 2 bases, with 12 bases between. This CDR3 is 15 amino acids long. Germline CDR1 reads LGHNA; CDR2 reads YNFKEQ. CDR3 nucleotides: TGTGCCAGCAGCCAACGAAGACAGGAGAACTATGGCTACACCTTC. Translating gives CASSQRRQENYGYTF.

This clonotype appeared a few times. The chain recombines TRBV7-2 with TRBJ1-2, with D unresolved. CDR3 size: 14 residues. Germline CDR1 is SGHTA and CDR2 is FQGNSA. With 4 bases removed from V and 3 bases from J, the gap between germline ends came to 12 bases. The CDR3 here is CASSSQAADYGYTF. In DNA, the CDR3 is TGTGCCAGCAGCTCCCAGGCAGCGGACTATGGCTACACCTTC.

Concerning this clonotype itself: One end of the junction fails to match germline, which may point to a read error. V gene TRBV4-1 combines with J gene TRBJ1-2; D gene uncertain. The germline gives CDR1 MGHRA, CDR2 YSYEKL. The CDR3 contains 13 residues. CDR3 sequence reads: CASSQTAYHGYTF. In DNA form, the CDR3 reads TGCGCCAGTAGCCAAACGGCCTACCATGGCTACACCTTC.

This clonotype was picked up many times. The chain is built from TRBV5-1 and TRBJ2-7; tentative D call: TRBD2 (6 bases). Germline CDR1 is SGHRS and CDR2 is YFSETQ. CDR3 length: 13 residues. Trimming removed 2 bases at V and 1 base at J, with 7 bases between. The CDR3 nucleotides are TGCGCCAGCAGCTTCGCGGGGTCCTACGAGCAGTACTTC. It specifies CASSFAGSYEQYF.

V is TRBV5-1 and J is TRBJ2-3; 10 positions match TRBD2. In germline, CDR1 is SGHRS, CDR2 YFSETQ. The junction had 10 bases not matched to a gene; V was cut back by 4 bases and J by 2 bases. The CDR3 runs 17 residues. CDR3 nucleotide sequence: TGCGCCAGCAGCCTAGCTAGCGGGGGAGCCTCCACAGATACGCAGTATTTT. It yields the protein CASSLASGGASTDTQYF.